This T cell receptor beta chain derives from a study of blood T cell repertoires in COVID-19. Looking at the study overall: Sources were T cells, B-cell-depleted T cells, or PBMCs; the material itself was cDNA or gDNA.

V dropped 10 bases and J dropped 7 bases, with 25 bases sitting between them. CDR1 and CDR2 (germline): LNHDA, SQIVND (reference sequence). The CDR3 extends over 16 amino acids. Sequencing used immunoSEQ multiplex PCR; TCRdb keeps in-frame clones, though not all of them. The data contain about 320,000 clones, roughly 91% of them singletons. This clone was recorded a few times. The chain couples TRBV19 to TRBJ1-4; TRBD1 is a possible D gene (5 bases). Material: peripheral blood. This TCR derives from a woman in her thirties with COVID-19, enrolled during active disease. The CDR3 bases are TGTGCCACCATCAGCGGGGGGGGGATTTATGGTGAAAAACTGTTTTTT. It encodes CATISGGGIYGEKLFF.